The 7 T cell receptor beta chains below were found in one sample sequenced in a study of shared clonotypes between healthy human individuals. Data came from immunoSEQ multiplex PCR; TCRdb stores just in-frame clones and leaves some out. The table records around 2.1 million clones, about 92% of them present only once. Naive CD8 cells, CD45RO-negative and positively selected for CCR7, excluded terminally differentiated effector memory CD45RA+ cells. The sequenced sample was naive CD8+ T cells from PBMCs. These TCRs come from a man aged 18 to 29 in good health. Some clones in this sample may be carry-over from other donors' samples.

A few counts support this clone. The chain combines TRBV27 with TRBJ1-1, with unresolved D. V was pared by 7 bases and J by 8 bases, with 17 bases between. CDR3 length equals 13 residues. The germline V gene encodes CDR1 MNHEY and CDR2 SMNVEV (reference sequence). The chain's CDR3 is CASTASGYSEAFF. The CDR3 nucleotides read TGTGCCAGCACCGCCAGCGGGTATTCGGAAGCTTTCTTT.

The chain recombines TRBV28 with TRBJ2-1; 14 nucleotides align to TRBD2. The junction had 2 bases not matched to a gene; V was cut back by 0 bases and J by 4 bases. Germline V gives CDR1 MDHEN, CDR2 SYDVKM. The CDR3 totals 17 residues. The CDR3 reads CASSLWTSGRGYNEQFF. The CDR3 region has the DNA TGTGCCAGCAGTTTATGGACTAGCGGGAGGGGGTACAATGAGCAGTTCTTC.

This clone was detected only once. V and J are TRBV7-2 and TRBJ1-1; perhaps TRBD1 as D (5 bases). V was trimmed by 1 base and J by 12 bases, leaving 12 bases between them. This CDR3 contains 12 residues. In germline, CDR1 is SGHTA, CDR2 FQGNSA. The CDR3 nucleotides are TGTGCCAGCAGCTTAGACGGGACTCGGCCTTTCTTT. Protein: CASSLDGTRPFF. Combining the CDR3 with reference TRBV7-2 and TRBJ1-1 gives the whole variable domain GAGVSQSPSNKVTEKGKDVELRCDPISGHTALYWYRQSLGQGLEFLIYFQGNSAPDKSGLPSDRFSAERTGGSVSTLTIQRTQQEDSAVYLCASSLDGTRPFFGQGTRLTVV.

The chain links TRBV5-6 to TRBJ2-1; TRBD1 matches 12 bases. CDR3 length: 14 residues. From germline, CDR1 is SGHDT and CDR2 YYEEEE. After removal of 4 bases from V and 8 bases from J, the junction contained 4 bases not matched to a gene. CDR3 sequence reads: CASSQGQGAYEQFF. The CDR3 nucleotides read TGTGCCAGCAGCCAGGGACAGGGGGCGTATGAGCAGTTCTTC.

The chain links TRBV6-1 to TRBJ2-7; D may be TRBD2 (6 bases). The CDR3 loop spans 13 amino acids. Germline V gene data show CDR1 as MNHNS and CDR2 as SASEGT. Trimming cost V 8 bases and J 3 bases, with 14 bases left between them. The CDR3 sequence is CASPTPGGYEQYF. CDR3 coding DNA: TGTGCCAGCCCCACTCCCGGGGGCTACGAGCAGTACTTC.

The chain has TRBV4-2 and TRBJ2-5; TRBD2 might be the D (6 bases). Per germline, CDR1 LGHNA and CDR2 YNFKEQ. V was trimmed by 2 bases and J by 7 bases, leaving 14 bases between them. This CDR3 contains 14 residues. The CDR3 region has the DNA TGTGCCAGCAGCCAACTGACGGAGGGAGGGACCCAGTACTTC. Its translation is CASSQLTEGGTQYF.

A single count supports this clone. The chain couples TRBV5-1 to TRBJ2-7, with D maybe TRBD1 (6 bases). The CDR3 sequence is 15 residues long. Trimming removed 1 base at V and 0 bases at J, with 11 bases between. The germline CDR1 and CDR2 sequences are SGHRS and YFSETQ. CDR3 nucleotide sequence: TGCGCCAGCAGCTTGTCTTGGGACATCTCCTACGAGCAGTACTTC. It codes for CASSLSWDISYEQYF.